The 30 T cell receptor beta chains in this list originate from one sample, sequenced in a study of shared clonotypes between healthy human individuals. Sequencing was performed with immunoSEQ multiplex PCR; in TCRdb, only in-frame clones are kept and a portion is missing. The sample records about 1 million clones, about 76% being singletons. Sequenced sample: memory CD4+ T cells sorted from blood. Subset meaning: CD45RA-negative fraction. The receptors shown here come from a man younger than 30 in good health.

The V gene is TRBV29-1, the J gene TRBJ2-1; 7 bases line up with TRBD1. The CDR3 runs 14 residues. In germline, CDR1 is SQVTM, CDR2 ANQGSEA. Unmatched junction bases numbered 6, after V lost 4 bases and J lost 3 bases. In nucleotides, the CDR3 is TGCAGCGTTGCCACGGGACAGATCTACAATGAGCAGTTCTTC. Residues: CSVATGQIYNEQFF.

The sample holds one count of this clone. The chain combines TRBV7-8 with TRBJ1-4; 8 nucleotides agree with TRBD1. CDR3 length equals 21 residues. Germline CDR1 is SGHVS and CDR2 is FQNEAQ. V lost 2 bases to trimming and J lost 2 bases; unmatched junction nucleotides: 19. In nucleotides, the CDR3 is TGTGCCAGCAGCTTAAATCGGGCTCGGGACAGGTTAGGGACGACTAATGAAAAACTGTTTTTT. This encodes CASSLNRARDRLGTTNEKLFF.

The rearrangement joins TRBV28 to TRBJ1-5; D may be TRBD1 (5 bases). There are 19 residues in the CDR3. CDR1 and CDR2 (germline): MDHEN, SYDVKM. Trimming removed 10 bases from V and 0 bases from J, with 28 bases in between. CDR3 in amino acids: CATRLFYWGEQDSNQPQHF. CDR3 bases: TGTGCCACCAGACTGTTTTATTGGGGGGAACAGGATAGCAATCAGCCCCAGCATTTT. The variable domain in full, completed from reference TRBV28 and TRBJ1-5, reads DVKVTQSSRYLVKRTGEKVFLECVQDMDHENMFWYRQDPGLGLRLIYFSYDVKMKEKGDIPEGYSVSREKKERFSLILESASTNQTSMYLCATRLFYWGEQDSNQPQHFGDGTRLSIL.

A remark on this clone: With a much larger clone just one base away, this may be a read error. The CDR3 region has the DNA TGTGCCAGCAGCTTGACGGATACGCAGTATTTT. Translated, it gives CASSLTDTQYF. V usage is TRBV5-5 and J usage is TRBJ2-3; D gene ambiguous. The V end lost 1 base, the J end lost 6 bases, and 3 bases lay between the germline ends. CDR3 length: 11 residues. The germline CDR1 and CDR2 sequences are SGHKS and YYEKEE (reference sequence).

This chain links TRBV30 with TRBJ1-3, with 7 positions matching TRBD1. CDR3 length equals 14 residues. V lost 1 base to trimming and J lost 4 bases; unmatched junction nucleotides: 4. The germline CDR1 and CDR2 sequences are GTSNPN and SVGIG (reference sequence). CDR3 sequence: CAWSATGRGNTIYF. DNA for the CDR3: TGTGCCTGGAGTGCGACAGGGCGAGGAAACACCATATATTTT.

The chain employs TRBV19 and TRBJ2-7; D is ambiguous. Between the trimmed V and J ends, which lost 1 base and 4 bases, there was a span of 8 bases. The CDR3 totals 13 residues. Germline assignment: CDR1 LNHDA and CDR2 SQIVND (reference sequence). The CDR3 reads CASSIGTIYEQYF. The DNA of the CDR3 is TGTGCCAGTAGTATAGGAACCATATACGAGCAGTACTTC.

This clone turned up a few times. The chain recombines TRBV29-1 with TRBJ2-3, with a possible D match to TRBD2 (6 bases). The CDR3 covers 13 residues. The V end was cut by 4 bases, the J end by 4 bases, with 12 bases between. Per the germline V gene, CDR1 is SQVTM and CDR2 is ANQGSEA. CDR3 residues: CSVAEGSADTQYF. CDR3 nucleotide sequence: TGCAGCGTTGCGGAGGGCAGCGCAGATACGCAGTATTTT.

CDR3 nucleotides: TGCGCCAGCAGCCCAGGGACAGGGAAGCCCTACGAGCAGTACTTC. Its protein product is CASSPGTGKPYEQYF. The chain has TRBV5-1 and TRBJ2-7; 9 bases are shared with TRBD1. After removal of 4 bases from V and 2 bases from J, the junction contained 7 bases not matched to a gene. This CDR3 has 15 residues. Germline V gene data show CDR1 as SGHRS and CDR2 as YFSETQ.

Of note for this clone: The identical CDR3 is also encoded by other nucleotide sequences in the sample. The chain links TRBV7-9 to TRBJ2-3; D remains ambiguous. The CDR3 has 14 residues. Germline V gives CDR1 SEHNR, CDR2 FQNEAQ (reference sequence). The germline V and J ends were trimmed by 1 base and 3 bases, with 8 bases remaining between them. CDR3 DNA sequence: TGTGCCAGCAGCTTAGAGGGCCAGACAGATACGCAGTATTTT. It yields the protein CASSLEGQTDTQYF.

In nucleotides, the CDR3 is TGTGCCAGCAGCCCGGACAGGGGGCTATCACCCCTCCACTTT. Residues: CASSPDRGLSPLHF. The rearrangement joins TRBV11-2 to TRBJ1-6; 11 bases are shared with TRBD1. Per the germline V gene, CDR1 is SGHAT and CDR2 is FQNNGV. CDR3 length equals 14 residues. J gave up 10 bases and V 5 bases, and 4 bases lay outside the gene matches.

The chain has TRBV18 and TRBJ2-3, with TRBD1 as a possible D gene (7 bases). This CDR3 contains 16 residues. From germline, CDR1 is KGHSH and CDR2 LQKENI. V lost 0 bases, J lost 2 bases, and 12 bases lay in between. CDR3 DNA: TGTGCCAGCTCACCACCGGCAGGGGGGATCACAGATACGCAGTATTTT. Its protein product is CASSPPAGGITDTQYF. The full variable domain, rest sourced from reference TRBV18 and TRBJ2-3, is NAGVMQNPRHLVRRRGQEARLRCSPMKGHSHVYWYRQLPEEGLKFMVYLQKENIIDESGMPKERFSAEFPKEGPSILRIQQVVRGDSAAYFCASSPPAGGITDTQYFGPGTRLTVL.

The rearrangement links TRBV11-2 to TRBJ2-2, with D possibly TRBD1 on 6 matching bases. The V end lost 6 bases, the J end lost 6 bases, and 20 bases lay between the germline ends. Germline CDR1 reads SGHAT; CDR2 reads FQNNGV. The CDR3 sequence is 16 residues long. As DNA, the CDR3 is TGTGCCAGCAGTATCAGATCCAGGGGATCCCCCGGGGAGCTGTTTTTT. This codes for CASSIRSRGSPGELFF. Variable domain in full (rest from reference TRBV11-2 and TRBJ2-2): EAGVAQSPRYKIIEKRQSVAFWCNPISGHATLYWYQQILGQGPKLLIQFQNNGVVDDSQLPKDRFSAERLKGVDSTLKIQPAKLEDSAVYLCASSIRSRGSPGELFFGEGSRLTVL.

V and J are TRBV29-1 and TRBJ2-5, with D uncertain. V was trimmed by 5 bases and J by 4 bases, leaving 11 bases between them. Germline V gene data show CDR1 as SQVTM and CDR2 as ANQGSEA. The CDR3 sequence is 12 residues long. This CDR3 is CSVNDVGETQYF. The CDR3 region has the DNA TGCAGCGTTAACGATGTCGGAGAGACCCAGTACTTC.

This clone was seen only a few times. This may arise from a read error, as a much more abundant clone is one base away. The chain has TRBV5-8 and TRBJ1-2; D gene unclear. The length of the CDR3 is 12 residues. Trimming removed 0 bases from V and 4 bases from J, with 4 bases in between. Germline V CDR1 and CDR2: SGHTS, YDEGEE. The CDR3 is CASSLDSYGYTF. The CDR3 DNA is TGTGCCAGCAGCTTGGACAGCTATGGCTACACCTTC.

V is TRBV6-1 and J is TRBJ1-6; D is perhaps TRBD1 (5 bases). The germline V and J ends were trimmed by 0 bases and 0 bases, with 21 bases remaining between them. Germline values: CDR1 MNHNS, CDR2 SASEGT. The CDR3 sequence is 21 residues long. DNA of the CDR3: TGTGCCAGCAGTGAAGCGCAGGGTTCGTTTTTAGGACGCTCCTATAATTCACCCCTCCACTTT. Its translation: CASSEAQGSFLGRSYNSPLHF.

The rearrangement uses TRBV10-3 and TRBJ2-6; D is uncertain. Per germline, CDR1 ENHRY and CDR2 SYGVKD. Deletions cut 0 bases from V and 0 bases from J, with 3 bases between. CDR3 length: 15 amino acids. The chain's CDR3 is CAISESHSGANVLTF. The DNA of the CDR3 is TGTGCCATCAGTGAGTCACACTCTGGGGCCAACGTCCTGACTTTC.

V gene TRBV25-1 combines with J gene TRBJ1-2, with D possibly being TRBD1 (6 bases). Trimming removed 7 bases at V and 10 bases at J, with 13 bases between. The CDR3 totals 11 residues. Germline loops: CDR1 MGHDK, CDR2 SYGVNS. The CDR3 loop reads CASKHRDNYTF. CDR3 bases: TGTGCCAGCAAGCACCGGGACAACTACACCTTC.

This chain uses TRBV19 with TRBJ1-2, with TRBD1 matching over 8 bases. Unmatched junction bases numbered 6, after V lost 5 bases and J lost 4 bases. The germline gives CDR1 LNHDA, CDR2 SQIVND (reference sequence). CDR3 length: 14 amino acids. CDR3 sequence (DNA): TGTGCCAGTAGTCATGGTGGGACAGGCTATGGCTACACCTTC. Translated: CASSHGGTGYGYTF.

The rearrangement joins TRBV6-5 to TRBJ2-7; D gene ambiguous. V dropped 8 bases and J dropped 4 bases, with 9 bases sitting between them. This CDR3 spans 11 amino acids. CDR1 MNHEY and CDR2 SVGAGI come from the germline V gene. Written as DNA, the CDR3 is TGTGCCAGCCGTTTGGAGTACGAGCAGTACTTC. It codes for CASRLEYEQYF.

This clone has just one count. Other DNA sequences of this sample code for an identical CDR3. The chain carries TRBV7-2 and TRBJ1-1; D is ambiguous. The CDR3 runs 13 residues. Trimming pared 3 bases from V and 5 bases from J, leaving 10 bases between. Germline V gene sequence: CDR1 SGHTA, CDR2 FQGNSA. The CDR3 protein is CASSLGTGTEAFF. CDR3 DNA: TGTGCCAGCAGCTTGGGAACGGGGACTGAAGCTTTCTTT.

The chain has TRBV7-9 and TRBJ2-3, with TRBD2 matching 9 bases. This CDR3 contains 15 residues. The germline CDR1 and CDR2 sequences are SEHNR and FQNEAQ (reference sequence). Trimming cost V 1 base and J 4 bases; bases outside gene matches: 3. In DNA, the CDR3 is TGTGCCAGCAGCTTAGTTAGCGGGAGTCCAGATACGCAGTATTTT. Its protein product is CASSLVSGSPDTQYF.

The gene calls are TRBV10-2 and TRBJ2-1; D perhaps matches TRBD1 (5 bases). Germline V lookup: CDR1 WSHSY, CDR2 SAAADI. CDR3 length: 12 residues. The ends were cut back, 7 bases at V and 4 bases at J, with 8 bases in the middle. The CDR3 sequence is CASNRQYNEQFF. The DNA for the CDR3 is TGCGCCAGCAACCGACAGTACAATGAGCAGTTCTTC.

This clone was picked up a small number of times. A read error may account for a junction end that differs from germline. CDR3 nucleotide sequence: TGTGCCAGCAGTGGGGCGATTAACTCTGGCTACACCTTC. It specifies CASSGAINSGYTF. The rearrangement uses TRBV6-1 and TRBJ1-2; no clear D. CDR3 length: 13 amino acids. Germline V CDR1 and CDR2: MNHNS, SASEGT.

The chain employs TRBV2 and TRBJ1-4; D perhaps matches TRBD1 (6 bases). This CDR3 region has 15 residues. CDR1 is SNHLY, CDR2 FYNNEI, per germline. V shed 7 bases and J shed 0 bases, with 12 bases lying between them. In DNA form, the CDR3 reads TGTGCCAGCACCCTGACAGGTGCAACTAATGAAAAACTGTTTTTT. Residues: CASTLTGATNEKLFF.

The CDR3 is CASSRGGRIAHEQYF. The CDR3 DNA reads as TGTGCCAGCAGCCGCGGGGGTAGAATAGCCCACGAGCAGTACTTC. The rearrangement uses TRBV5-5 and TRBJ2-7; 7 bases match TRBD2. Losses at the gene ends were 4 bases for V and 5 bases for J; bases not matched to a gene: 12. The CDR3 runs 15 residues. Germline CDR1 and CDR2: SGHKS and YYEKEE (reference sequence).

The rearrangement uses TRBV4-1 and TRBJ2-6; 7 bases line up with TRBD2. V lost 0 bases and J lost 0; bases outside the gene matches: 8. The CDR3 extends over 19 amino acids. Germline CDR1 reads MGHRA; CDR2 reads YSYEKL. In DNA, the CDR3 is TGCGCCAGCAGCCAAGATCGGGCAGGGAGGGGCTCTGGGGCCAACGTCCTGACTTTC. Its protein is CASSQDRAGRGSGANVLTF.

This clone was seen many times. The CDR3 nucleotides are TGTGCCATCGGCTACACTAGCGCCGATGAGCAGTTCTTC. Its translation is CAIGYTSADEQFF. This chain joins TRBV10-3 and TRBJ2-1; TRBD2 matches 7 bases. This CDR3 is built from 13 residues. Germline lookup yields CDR1 ENHRY and CDR2 SYGVKD. V was clipped by 8 bases and J by 8 bases; unmatched bases: 9.

V is TRBV5-4 and J is TRBJ2-5; D gene ambiguous. V lost 7 bases and J lost 0, with 10 bases in between. Germline lookup yields CDR1 SGHNT and CDR2 YYREEE (reference sequence). The CDR3 consists of 13 residues. The CDR3 nucleotides are TGTGCCAGCGGCAGCCAAAACCAAGAGACCCAGTACTTC. Protein: CASGSQNQETQYF.

This chain uses TRBV16 with TRBJ2-1; 7 bases align to TRBD1. Germline values: CDR1 KGHSY, CDR2 FQNENV. V trimming: 4 bases; J trimming: 9 bases; junction bases outside the gene matches: 12. The CDR3 extends over 15 amino acids. In DNA form, the CDR3 reads TGTGCCAGCAGCCCTATCCCGGGAACAGGGGTTGAGCAGTTCTTC. It translates to CASSPIPGTGVEQFF.

In its sample, this clone was seen once. The chain is built from TRBV7-8 and TRBJ2-4, with D tentatively TRBD1 or TRBD2 (5 bases each). Germline loops: CDR1 SGHVS, CDR2 FQNEAQ. This CDR3 contains 15 residues. V was shortened by 0 bases and J by 0 bases, with 6 bases between the two germline ends. The CDR3 DNA is TGTGCCAGCAGCTTAGCCGGGACAGCCAAAAACATTCAGTACTTC. Encoded protein: CASSLAGTAKNIQYF.